This is a list of T cell receptor beta chains from one sample in a study of blood T cell repertoires in COVID-19. TCRdb's copy holds only in-frame clones and misses some; the assay was immunoSEQ multiplex PCR. The sample holds a few hundred thousand clones, around 87% seen once. Material: peripheral blood. The receptors originated from a woman aged 25 to 39 with COVID-19, enrolled during active disease. The CDR3 runs from the conserved cysteine through the conserved F or W. The order of the fields is V gene, CDR3 length, clone size, D gene, J gene, CDR3 protein, CDR3 DNA. A D gene is named only where the DNA matches it firmly. Expanded clones are given a class, and other clones once, few, many or no size at all.

TRBV7-6	15	-	TRBD1	TRBJ2-7	CASSSSGTGADEQYF	TGTGCCAGCAGCTCCTCCGGGACAGGGGCAGACGAGCAGTACTTC
TRBV11-2	18	-	TRBD2	TRBJ2-6	CASSSLGLARTGANVLTF	TGTGCCAGCAGCTCTCTCGGACTAGCAAGAACTGGGGCCAACGTCCTGACTTTC
TRBV2	15	-	TRBD1	TRBJ1-4	CASRLRQGANEKLFF	TGTGCCAGCAGACTCCGACAGGGGGCTAATGAAAAACTGTTTTTT
TRBV6-6	12	-	-	TRBJ2-7	CASKDYSYEQYF	TGTGCCAGCAAAGACTATTCCTACGAGCAGTACTTC
TRBV3-1/TRBV3-2	15	-	TRBD2	TRBJ2-2	CASSQMASGTGELFF	TGTGCCAGCAGCCAAATGGCTAGCGGGACCGGGGAGCTGTTTTTT
TRBV5-1	15	-	-	TRBJ2-5	CASSLGGVGQETQYF	TGCGCCAGCAGCTTGGGGGGCGTGGGACAAGAGACCCAGTACTTC
TRBV24-1	16	-	-	TRBJ2-2	CATSDLLGQNTGELFF	TGTGCCACCAGTGATTTGTTGGGGCAGAACACCGGGGAGCTGTTTTTT
TRBV3-1/TRBV3-2	15	-	TRBD1	TRBJ2-7	CASSRGQGIAYEQYF	TGTGCCAGCAGCCGCGGACAGGGTATAGCCTACGAGCAGTACTTC
TRBV7-2	14	-	TRBD2	TRBJ2-7	CASSLYSGSYEQYF	TGTGCCAGCAGCTTATATAGCGGGAGCTACGAGCAGTACTTC
TRBV11-2	14	-	-	TRBJ2-7	CASSSTERGGEQYF	TGTGCCAGCAGCTCGACAGAGAGGGGGGGCGAGCAGTACTTC
TRBV6-6	15	-	TRBD2	TRBJ2-5	CASSYGRVDQETQYF	TGTGCCAGCAGTTATGGGAGGGTAGATCAAGAGACCCAGTACTTC
TRBV19	15	-	-	TRBJ2-2	CASSRGPANTGELFF	TGTGCCAGTAGTAGGGGCCCTGCGAACACCGGGGAGCTGTTTTTT
TRBV2	15	-	-	TRBJ2-7	CASSGIQGLSYEQYF	TGTGCCAGCAGTGGGATTCAGGGACTCTCCTACGAGCAGTACTTC
TRBV30	14	once	-	TRBJ1-1	CAWSVRGVGVEAFF	TGTGCCTGGAGTGTACGCGGGGTCGGTGTTGAAGCTTTCTTT
TRBV28	20	-	TRBD2	TRBJ2-5	CASSFLGLAASSGYQETQYF	TGTGCCAGCAGTTTCTTGGGACTAGCGGCCTCATCGGGGTACCAAGAGACCCAGTACTTC
TRBV27	16	-	TRBD2	TRBJ2-5	CASRRLAGATMETQYF	TGTGCCAGCAGGAGACTAGCGGGAGCTACCATGGAGACCCAGTACTTC
TRBV9	15	once	-	TRBJ2-1	CASSGIQGSYNEQFF	TGTGCCAGCAGCGGGATACAGGGCTCCTACAATGAGCAGTTCTTC
TRBV24-1	20	-	TRBD1	TRBJ1-4	CATKRLVGGVEMGTNEKLFF	TGTGCCACTAAACGCCTTGTAGGGGGCGTCGAGATGGGGACTAATGAAAAACTGTTTTTT
TRBV11-2	14	-	-	TRBJ1-6	CASSHTGPYSPLHF	TGTGCCAGCAGCCACACAGGGCCCTATTCACCCCTCCACTTT
TRBV2	16	-	TRBD2	TRBJ2-2	CASSGRAGRISGELFF	TGTGCCAGCAGTGGGAGAGCGGGGAGGATATCCGGGGAGCTGTTTTTT
TRBV30	13	-	TRBD1	TRBJ1-4	CAWTDRVREKLFF	TGTGCCTGGACTGACAGGGTGAGGGAAAAACTGTTTTTT
TRBV24-1	14	-	-	TRBJ2-1	CATSDLYGGNEQFF	TGTGCCACCAGTGATTTGTACGGGGGTAATGAGCAGTTCTTC
TRBV28	17	many	-	TRBJ1-3	CASSSPMLGRSGNTIYF	TGTGCCAGCAGCTCTCCGATGCTCGGTCGCTCTGGAAACACCATATATTTT
TRBV18	15	-	TRBD2	TRBJ2-1	CASSPLAGATNEQFF	TGTGCCAGCTCTCCGCTAGCGGGAGCGACGAATGAGCAGTTCTTC
TRBV5-1	14	-	-	TRBJ2-1	CASSLANDYNEQFF	TGCGCCAGCAGCTTGGCTAACGACTACAATGAGCAGTTCTTC
TRBV19	13	-	-	TRBJ1-2	CASSHGLNYGYTF	TGTGCCAGTAGCCACGGACTAAACTATGGCTACACCTTC
TRBV28	20	few	TRBD1	TRBJ1-2	CASSLGFSFAGGYSNYGYTF	TGTGCCAGCAGTTTAGGGTTCTCATTCGCAGGGGGCTACTCTAACTATGGCTACACCTTC
TRBV27	14	-	-	TRBJ2-7	CASSSSTDPREQYF	TGTGCCAGCAGTTCCTCGACAGACCCTCGCGAGCAGTACTTC
TRBV15	12	-	-	TRBJ1-2	CATSGLNYGYTF	TGTGCCACCAGCGGCCTTAACTATGGCTACACCTTC
TRBV15	16	-	-	TRBJ1-3	CATSRDGELSGNTIYF	TGTGCCACCAGCAGAGACGGGGAGCTCTCTGGAAACACCATATATTTT
TRBV12-3/TRBV12-4	11	few	-	TRBJ2-1	CASSLLNEQFF	TGTGCCAGCAGTCTCCTAAATGAGCAGTTCTTC
TRBV4-1	15	-	-	TRBJ1-5	CASSHPDRTNQPQHF	TGCGCCAGCAGCCATCCCGACAGGACCAATCAGCCCCAGCATTTT
TRBV6-5	13	-	-	TRBJ2-2	CASSLIATGELFF	TGTGCCAGCAGTTTAATAGCGACCGGGGAGCTGTTTTTT
TRBV3-1/TRBV3-2	13	-	TRBD1	TRBJ1-1	CASSLDRAPEAFF	TGTGCCAGCAGCCTGGACAGGGCCCCTGAAGCTTTCTTT
TRBV4-1	14	-	-	TRBJ1-1	CASSQRGDNTEAFF	TGCGCCAGCAGCCAAAGGGGTGATAACACTGAAGCTTTCTTT
TRBV19	15	once	-	TRBJ2-7	CASSIDLENPGEQYF	TGTGCCAGTAGTATAGATCTGGAGAACCCCGGCGAGCAGTACTTC
TRBV6-5	13	-	-	TRBJ1-1	CASSLTENTEAFF	TGTGCCAGCAGTTTGACAGAGAACACTGAAGCTTTCTTT
TRBV19	13	-	-	TRBJ1-2	CASSPTGDYGYTF	TGTGCCAGTAGCCCGACAGGAGACTATGGCTACACCTTC
TRBV20-1	11	-	-	TRBJ2-3	CSASIGDTQYF	TGCAGTGCTAGTATCGGAGATACGCAGTATTTT
TRBV14	14	-	TRBD1	TRBJ2-5	CARRFDRGKETQYF	TGTGCCAGGCGATTTGACAGGGGGAAAGAGACCCAGTACTTC
TRBV19	13	-	-	TRBJ1-2	CASSTQGGGGYTF	TGTGCCAGTAGTACCCAGGGTGGCGGTGGCTACACCTTC
TRBV10-1	17	-	-	TRBJ2-1	CASSESEGGSSYNEQFF	TGCGCCAGCAGTGAGTCGGAGGGGGGGAGCTCCTACAATGAGCAGTTCTTC
TRBV27	14	-	-	TRBJ1-4	CASSLYPGSEKLFF	TGTGCCAGCAGTTTATACCCGGGGAGTGAAAAACTGTTTTTT
TRBV30	11	-	-	TRBJ2-2	CAWSPAGELFF	TGTGCCTGGAGTCCCGCCGGGGAGCTGTTTTTT
TRBV19	14	-	TRBD1	TRBJ1-2	CASTLPDRLGGYTF	TGTGCCAGTACCCTACCGGACAGGTTAGGGGGCTACACCTTC
TRBV19	15	-	TRBD1	TRBJ1-5	CASSWGQGGNQPQHF	TGTGCCAGTAGTTGGGGACAGGGGGGGAATCAGCCCCAGCATTTT
TRBV12-3/TRBV12-4	12	-	-	TRBJ2-3	CASRQITDTQYF	TGTGCCAGCCGACAGATCACAGATACGCAGTATTTT
TRBV2	15	-	-	TRBJ2-1	CASSPKREEAGRKFF	TGTGCCAGCAGTCCCAAGCGCGAAGAGGCGGGAAGAAAGTTCTTC
TRBV2	15	-	-	TRBJ2-2	CASSRLAKNTGELFF	TGTGCCAGCAGTCGTCTAGCGAAGAACACCGGGGAGCTGTTTTTT
TRBV16	12	few	-	TRBJ2-5	CASSQVRETQYF	TGTGCCAGCAGCCAAGTTCGGGAGACCCAGTACTTC
TRBV5-4	13	-	-	TRBJ2-3	CASRERGTDTQYF	TGTGCCAGCAGGGAAAGGGGTACAGATACGCAGTATTTT
TRBV20-1	11	-	-	TRBJ2-7	CSARVRGSEYF	TGCAGTGCTAGAGTAAGAGGGTCCGAGTACTTC
TRBV29-1	15	-	TRBD2	TRBJ2-5	CSVEDRPGLEETQYF	TGCAGCGTTGAAGATCGGCCGGGACTAGAAGAGACCCAGTACTTC
TRBV11-2	18	-	TRBD2	TRBJ2-2	CASSLDAGTSGRTGELFF	TGTGCCAGCAGCTTAGATGCGGGGACTAGCGGGAGAACCGGGGAGCTGTTTTTT
TRBV15	15	-	TRBD2	TRBJ2-1	CATSRGLAENNEQFF	TGTGCCACCAGCAGAGGACTAGCGGAGAACAATGAGCAGTTCTTC
TRBV5-6	15	-	-	TRBJ2-7	CASSLVPGALREQYF	TGTGCCAGCAGCTTGGTCCCGGGAGCCCTTCGGGAGCAGTACTTC
TRBV4-3	16	once	TRBD1	TRBJ1-1	CASSQGPSQGAPEAFF	TGCGCCAGCAGCCAAGGCCCGTCCCAGGGGGCGCCGGAAGCTTTCTTT
TRBV4-3	17	-	TRBD2	TRBJ2-1	CASSQRGGSGRVNEQFF	TGCGCCAGCAGCCAAAGAGGGGGTAGCGGGAGGGTCAATGAGCAGTTCTTC
TRBV19	14	-	-	TRBJ1-2	CASTMTGLYYGYTF	TGTGCCAGTACTATGACAGGCCTCTACTATGGCTACACCTTC